This T cell receptor beta chain was identified during a study of human T cells and chemical hapten exposure. TCRdb itself ran the RACE reads through MiXCR, one entry per CDR3 protein. The sample consists of under 200,000 distinct CDR3 sequences, around 30% of them appearing once. This CDR3 has 13 amino acids. Trimming cost V 5 bases and J 3 bases, with 10 bases left between them. CDR1 and CDR2 from the germline V gene are SGHVS and FQNEAQ. Time point meaning: pre-sensitization, week 0. Treatment: therapeutic diphenylcyclopropenone sensitization with weekly scalp DPC. The origin of this receptor is a woman aged 25 to 45 with alopecia areata. Some clones in this sample may be carry-over from other donors' samples. The specimen was whole blood, collected in connection with sensitization to the hapten diphenylcyclopropenone (DPC). The chain recombines TRBV7-8 with TRBJ2-5; D may be TRBD1 (6 bases). CDR3 region: CASSTDRKETQYF. CDR3 coding DNA: TGTGCCAGCAGCACGGACAGAAAAGAGACCCAGTACTTC. The whole variable domain, remainder taken from reference TRBV7-8 and TRBJ2-5, is GAGVSQSPRYKVAKRGQDVALRCDPISGHVSLFWYQQALGQGPEFLTYFQNEAQLDKSGLPSDRFFAERPEGSVSTLKIQRTQQEDSAVYLCASSTDRKETQYFGPGTRLLVL.